This entry concerns a single T cell receptor beta chain. J lost 4 bases, V lost 1 base, and 4 bases had no gene match. This CDR3 region has 16 residues. The germline V gene has CDR1 LGHNA and CDR2 YNFKEQ. These data belong to a study of blood T cells in healthy people across ages. For the study at large: Capture by template switching was about one barcoded beta molecule per two T cells.

With a J-beta primer mix and a sample-barcoded 5' primer, a second PCR ran about 7 to 12 cycles. Each sample yielded at least 2.5 million CDR3-containing paired-end reads. TCRdb called the 5' RACE reads again in MiXCR, with one record for every CDR3 protein. Of 1.8 million or so distinct CDR3 sequences in the sample, around 40% were seen once. The chain combines TRBV4-2 with TRBJ2-1; TRBD2 aligns across 10 bases. This receptor was taken from a human donor in good health. Specimen: blood. In DNA, the CDR3 is TGTGCCAGCAGCCAAGTAGCTAGCGGGGGTTACAATGAGCAGTTCTTC. Its translation: CASSQVASGGYNEQFF.